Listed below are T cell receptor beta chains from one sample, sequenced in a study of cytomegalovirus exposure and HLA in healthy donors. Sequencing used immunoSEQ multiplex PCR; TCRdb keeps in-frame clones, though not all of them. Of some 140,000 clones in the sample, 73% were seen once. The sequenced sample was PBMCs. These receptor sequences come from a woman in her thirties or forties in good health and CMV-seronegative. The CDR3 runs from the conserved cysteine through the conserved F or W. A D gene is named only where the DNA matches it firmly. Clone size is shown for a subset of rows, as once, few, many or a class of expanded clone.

CDR3nt: TGTGCCAGCCAGCCAGGTGTGAATCAGCCCCAGCATTTT
CDR3aa: CASQPGVNQPQHF
v_gene: TRBV27
d_gene: NA
j_gene: TRBJ1-5
len: 13
abundance: NA

CDR3nt: TGTGCCAGCAGCTTACTAGGGGAGGGTTCCTTGTACGAGCAGTACTTC
CDR3aa: CASSLLGEGSLYEQYF
v_gene: TRBV7-8
d_gene: TRBD2
j_gene: TRBJ2-7
len: 16
abundance: NA

CDR3nt: TGTGCCACCAGCAAAGATAAGACAGGGATTCAGCCCCAGCATTTT
CDR3aa: CATSKDKTGIQPQHF
v_gene: TRBV15
d_gene: TRBD1
j_gene: TRBJ1-5
len: 15
abundance: NA

CDR3nt: TGTGCCAGCAGCTACGCCCGGGACACCTATGGCTACACCTTC
CDR3aa: CASSYARDTYGYTF
v_gene: TRBV11-2
d_gene: NA
j_gene: TRBJ1-2
len: 14
abundance: few

CDR3nt: TGCGCCAGCAGCCCCGGACAGTTCGGCTACACCTTC
CDR3aa: CASSPGQFGYTF
v_gene: TRBV5-1
d_gene: NA
j_gene: TRBJ1-2
len: 12
abundance: NA

CDR3nt: TGTGCCAGCAGTAGCCCCACCGGGGAGCTGTTTTTT
CDR3aa: CASSSPTGELFF
v_gene: TRBV7-9
d_gene: NA
j_gene: TRBJ2-2
len: 12
abundance: NA

CDR3nt: TGTGCCAGCTACCAGGGTGGGGAGCTGTTTTTT
CDR3aa: CASYQGGELFF
v_gene: TRBV6-4
d_gene: NA
j_gene: TRBJ2-2
len: 11
abundance: NA

CDR3nt: TGTGCCAGCAGGTCCGGGAACAGCAATCAGCCCCAGCATTTT
CDR3aa: CASRSGNSNQPQHF
v_gene: TRBV6-6
d_gene: NA
j_gene: TRBJ1-5
len: 14
abundance: few

CDR3nt: TGTGCCAGCAGGCTACTGATGGGGGGATCCTCCTACAATGAGCAGTTCTTC
CDR3aa: CASRLLMGGSSYNEQFF
v_gene: TRBV5-5
d_gene: NA
j_gene: TRBJ2-1
len: 17
abundance: NA

CDR3nt: TGTGCCAGCAGCTTGGTGGCAGCGAACACCGGGGAGCTGTTTTTT
CDR3aa: CASSLVAANTGELFF
v_gene: TRBV5-4
d_gene: NA
j_gene: TRBJ2-2
len: 15
abundance: NA

CDR3nt: TGTGCCAGCAGCTTAGTAGCGGGGGGGTCCTACGAGCAGTACTTC
CDR3aa: CASSLVAGGSYEQYF
v_gene: TRBV13
d_gene: TRBD2
j_gene: TRBJ2-7
len: 15
abundance: NA

CDR3nt: TGTGCCAGCAAAGATCGAGGGCTGACTAATGAAAAACTGTTTTTT
CDR3aa: CASKDRGLTNEKLFF
v_gene: TRBV6-5
d_gene: NA
j_gene: TRBJ1-4
len: 15
abundance: NA

CDR3nt: TGTGCCAGCAGCGTCGGGGGGGAAGACTACGAGCAGTACTTC
CDR3aa: CASSVGGEDYEQYF
v_gene: TRBV9
d_gene: TRBD2
j_gene: TRBJ2-7
len: 14
abundance: once

CDR3nt: TGTGCCAGCAGTCTTGAACGGAATGAAAAACTGTTTTTT
CDR3aa: CASSLERNEKLFF
v_gene: TRBV5-6
d_gene: NA
j_gene: TRBJ1-4
len: 13
abundance: NA

CDR3nt: TGTGCCAGCAGCTTAGAGAACAGGGGAAATCAGCCCCAGCATTTT
CDR3aa: CASSLENRGNQPQHF
v_gene: TRBV11-2
d_gene: TRBD1
j_gene: TRBJ1-5
len: 15
abundance: few

CDR3nt: TGCGCCAGCAGCTTGGCGGGCGGATGGGGGGACACCATATATTTT
CDR3aa: CASSLAGGWGDTIYF
v_gene: TRBV5-1
d_gene: NA
j_gene: TRBJ1-3
len: 15
abundance: NA